This T cell receptor beta chain originates from a study of T cells in Graves' hyperthyroidism and ophthalmopathy. This clonotype was recorded many times. Each diagnosis drew on symptoms, thyroxine, TRAb, thyroid ultrasound and orbital computed tomography findings. CDR1 and CDR2 (germline): SEHNR, FQNEAQ (reference sequence). V was pared by 6 bases and J by 2 bases, with 4 bases of the junction left unmatched. The CDR3 totals 15 residues. There were TCR beta CDR3 regions amplified from RNA transcripts. The study used the HTBI primer set for a first-round RT-PCR of the TCR CDR3. Each CDR3 protein gets one entry after TCRdb re-called the multiplex PCR reads with MiXCR. The sample lists 300,000 to 450,000 distinct CDR3 sequences; about 14% were seen once.

The receptor's source is a woman younger than 45 with Graves' ophthalmopathy. The chain combines TRBV7-9 with TRBJ2-1; 10 nucleotides agree with TRBD2. Sequencing was performed on blood. The CDR3 region is CASRERGGTYNEQFF. For the CDR3, the DNA is TGTGCCAGCAGAGAGCGGGGGGGAACCTACAATGAGCAGTTCTTC.